What follows are 4 T cell receptor beta chains derived from one specimen sequenced in a study of T cells in Graves' hyperthyroidism and ophthalmopathy. Researchers took RNA transcripts and amplified the TCR beta CDR3 regions from them. The study used the HTBI primer set for a first-round RT-PCR of the TCR CDR3. Via MiXCR, TCRdb re-called the multiplex PCR reads, giving one row per CDR3 protein. The sample holds approximately 300,000 distinct CDR3 sequences, about 17% seen once. Sequencing was done on a sample of blood. These TCRs come from a woman in her sixties or seventies with Graves' ophthalmopathy.

This clonotype was counted only a few times. One base away lies a much larger clone, so this may be a sequencing read error. The chain uses TRBV12-3 or TRBV12-4 and TRBJ1-1; 8 bases match TRBD1. Trimming cost V 7 bases and J 10 bases; bases outside gene matches: 17. This CDR3 is built from 15 residues. CDR3 protein: CASTPGGQGAGGAFF. CDR3 DNA: TGTGCCAGCACCCCCGGTGGGCAGGGGGCGGGCGGAGCTTTCTTT.

This clonotype came up a few times. The chain recombines TRBV18 with TRBJ2-3; TRBD1 aligns across 9 bases. This CDR3 has 16 amino acids. Germline CDR1 and CDR2: KGHSH and LQKENI. V lost 2 bases to trimming and J lost 1 base; unmatched junction nucleotides: 4. This chain's CDR3 is CASSPTGGYRTDTQYF. In nucleotides, the CDR3 is TGTGCCAGCTCACCAACAGGGGGCTATCGCACAGATACGCAGTATTTT.

This chain joins TRBV20-1 and TRBJ1-2, with D possibly matching TRBD1 (6 bases). Germline loops: CDR1 DFQATT, CDR2 SNEGSKA (reference sequence). This CDR3 comprises 13 residues. Trimming left V 2 bases short and J 3 bases short, with 10 bases between. CDR3: CSARRGGDYGYTF. The CDR3 DNA sequence: TGCAGTGCTAGAAGGGGGGGGGACTATGGCTACACCTTC.

The sample holds a few counts of this clonotype. The rearrangement joins TRBV9 to TRBJ2-2; 8 bases are a match to TRBD1. From germline, CDR1 is SGDLS and CDR2 YYNGEE. This CDR3 comprises 15 residues. After removal of 4 bases from V and 6 bases from J, the junction contained 8 bases not matched to a gene. CDR3 nucleotides: TGTGCCAGCAGCCCCCAATTACAGGGGGCCGGGGAGCTGTTTTTT. This sequence encodes CASSPQLQGAGELFF.